Shown below are 25 T cell receptor beta chains from a single sample sequenced in a study of CD4 and CD8 cells across lung adenocarcinoma regions (dated by TCRdb to the late 2010s). The library was built by means of PCR. The instrument was a HiSeq X Ten. The public sequencing data were trimmed at Q25 with fastp and processed into clonotypes with MiXCR by TCRdb, which kept only in-frame beta chains. Entries are consolidated by CDR3 protein sequence, retaining the most common genes and DNA. The sample profile shows approximately 16,000 distinct CDR3 sequences; 45% to 70% of them were found once. The ten most abundant clones make up 32% of the sample. The sequencing sample was made of CD8+ T cells from the center of a lung tumor. The meaning of the sample's cell subset or site label: tumor center region. These TCRs come from a female donor with lung adenocarcinoma. The CD4 and CD8 labels of this study may be unreliable.

This clonotype appeared many times. V and J are TRBV6-1 and TRBJ1-4, with D possibly being TRBD1 (5 bases). V was pared by 8 bases and J by 0 bases, with 10 bases between. This CDR3 has 14 amino acids. Germline CDR1 reads MNHNS; CDR2 reads SASEGT. In nucleotides, the CDR3 is TGTGCCAGCCGAAAGGGGTCAACTAATGAAAAACTGTTTTTT. Amino acids: CASRKGSTNEKLFF.

The V gene is TRBV6-5, the J gene TRBJ2-1; 7 bases map to TRBD2. The CDR3 loop spans 16 amino acids. The V segment lost 1 base and the J segment 4 bases; nucleotides outside the gene matches: 7. CDR1 MNHEY and CDR2 SVGAGI come from the germline V gene. The DNA of the CDR3 is TGTGCCAGCAGTTACTGGCAGCTAGCGGATTACAATGAGCAGTTCTTC. Residues: CASSYWQLADYNEQFF.

This chain links TRBV6-1 with TRBJ2-1; D perhaps matches TRBD2 (6 bases). With 8 bases removed from V and 6 bases from J, the gap between germline ends came to 17 bases. Looked up from germline, CDR1 is MNHNS and CDR2 is SASEGT. The CDR3 has 14 amino acids. CDR3 residues: CASRTPSAGNEQFF. Here the CDR3 DNA reads TGTGCCAGCCGTACCCCCTCAGCGGGCAATGAGCAGTTCTTC.

Turning to this clonotype: Since a much larger clone is just one base distant, this may be a read error. The chain recombines TRBV9 with TRBJ2-3, with D perhaps matching TRBD1 (6 bases). Germline lookup yields CDR1 SGDLS and CDR2 YYNGEE. The length of the CDR3 is 15 residues. The CDR3 sequence is CANSVGTGPTDTQYF. CDR3 coding DNA: TGTGCCAACAGCGTAGGAACAGGGCCCACAGATACGCAGTATTTT.

This clonotype was picked up many times. The chain combines TRBV4-1 with TRBJ2-5; D unresolved. V was shortened by 4 bases and J by 3 bases, with 12 bases between the two germline ends. Looked up from germline, CDR1 is MGHRA and CDR2 is YSYEKL. The CDR3 length is 14 residues. CDR3 protein: CASSREYREETQYF. The DNA of the CDR3 is TGCGCCAGCAGCCGCGAGTACAGAGAAGAGACCCAGTACTTC.

The rearrangement links TRBV20-1 to TRBJ1-2; TRBD1 matches at 9 bases. V was pared by 5 bases and J by 4 bases, with 5 bases of the junction left unmatched. The CDR3 is made up of 13 amino acids. The V gene's germline CDR1 is DFQATT and CDR2 SNEGSKA (reference sequence). The CDR3 loop reads CSALQGAGYGYTF. The CDR3 nucleotides are TGCAGTGCTTTACAGGGGGCGGGCTATGGCTACACCTTC.

This clonotype was recorded many times. V is TRBV6-1 and J is TRBJ2-1; D may match TRBD1 or TRBD2 (5 bases each). TRBJ2-5 matches the DNA end more closely, so the J call is doubtful. Germline V CDR1 and CDR2: MNHNS, SASEGT. This CDR3 region has 18 residues. In nucleotides, the CDR3 is TGTGCCAGCAGGGCAACTTCGACAGACTATAGAGCGATGGAGACCCAGTACTTC. The encoded protein is CASRATSTDYRAMETQYF.

This clonotype has only a few counts. This could be a read error, since a much larger clone is one nucleotide away. This chain joins TRBV7-2 and TRBJ2-5, with a possible D match to TRBD2 (5 bases). The CDR3 sequence is 14 residues long. Germline-derived CDR1 and CDR2 are SGHTA and FQGNSA. The ends were cut back, 3 bases at V and 11 bases at J, with 19 bases in the middle. DNA for the CDR3: TGTGCCAGCAGCTTCGCGAGGGCCTACAATGAGCAGTACTTC. Protein sequence: CASSFARAYNEQYF.

The V gene is TRBV6-1, the J gene TRBJ2-1, with a possible D match to TRBD2 (6 bases). V was pared by 3 bases and J by 3 bases, with 12 bases between. Germline V lookup: CDR1 MNHNS, CDR2 SASEGT. The CDR3 loop spans 15 amino acids. DNA for the CDR3: TGTGCCAGCAGTGAGGGCGGAGGGGACTACAATGAGCAGTTCTTC. Protein sequence: CASSEGGGDYNEQFF.

The chain is built from TRBV10-2 and TRBJ2-6; no clear D gene. V was shortened by 10 bases and J by 2 bases, with 9 bases between the two germline ends. The germline V gene has CDR1 WSHSY and CDR2 SAAADI. The CDR3 covers 13 residues. The DNA for the CDR3 is TGCGCCACCACTTATCCTGGGGCCAACGTCCTGACTTTC. As protein: CATTYPGANVLTF.

This clonotype appeared many times. The chain couples TRBV10-2 to TRBJ2-3; no definite D call. V lost 2 bases and J 11 bases, leaving 20 bases between the germline ends. This CDR3 is built from 15 residues. Per the germline V gene, CDR1 is WSHSY and CDR2 is SAAADI. CDR3 region: CASSESLMSAYGQYF. The CDR3 bases are TGCGCCAGCAGTGAGAGTCTTATGAGTGCGTATGGGCAGTATTTT.

The CDR3 DNA follows: TGTGCCAGCAGCATAAAAGCCCGGGGGCTAGCGGGAGGACAGCAGTACTTC. Translation gives CASSIKARGLAGGQQYF. The chain is built from TRBV27 and TRBJ2-1; 11 nucleotides line up with TRBD2. The J call is uncertain, as TRBJ2-7 better fits the DNA end. The CDR3 runs 17 residues. Germline V CDR1 and CDR2: MNHEY, SMNVEV (reference sequence).

J is TRBJ2-4 and V is TRBV25-1, with 8 bases that match TRBD2. Trimming took 11 bases from V and 13 from J; bases not matched to a gene: 19. Germline V lookup: CDR1 MGHDK, CDR2 SYGVNS. The CDR3 loop spans 14 amino acids. The chain's CDR3 is CAGLGGGGQNTQYF. In DNA form, the CDR3 reads TGTGCCGGGCTCGGGGGGGGTGGACAAAACACCCAGTACTTC.

About this clonotype itself: Its ends do not fully match the called genes, so a read error is possible. The CDR3 spells CASGLGAKNTQYF. The DNA of the CDR3 is TGCGCCAGCGGGTTGGGAGCTAAAAACACTCAGTACTTC. The V gene is TRBV5-1, the J gene TRBJ2-4; D is perhaps TRBD2 (5 bases). The CDR3 is 13 amino acids. The germline gives CDR1 SGHRS, CDR2 YFSETQ.

Remarks on this clonotype: The junction does not match germline at one end; this may be a read error. The chain links TRBV6-1 to TRBJ2-3, with D tentatively TRBD1 or TRBD2 (5 bases each). The CDR3 extends over 14 amino acids. From germline, CDR1 is MNHNS and CDR2 SASEGT. The CDR3, as DNA: TGTGCCAGCTCGGGGCTGAGAGCCAGAGACACGCAGTACTTT. Translated: CASSGLRARDTQYF.

The chain couples TRBV12-3 or TRBV12-4 to TRBJ1-1; 7 positions match TRBD1. Trimming at V came to 6 bases and at J to 2 bases, leaving 6 bases not matched to a gene. The CDR3 consists of 14 residues. CDR3: CASRSGQPNTEAFF. The CDR3, as DNA: TGTGCCAGCAGGTCGGGACAGCCTAACACTGAAGCTTTCTTT.

Worth noting for this clonotype: One end of the junction varies from germline; a read error may be responsible. This chain uses TRBV27 with TRBJ2-3, with D uncertain. The germline CDR1 and CDR2 sequences are MNHEY and SMNVEV (reference sequence). The CDR3 sequence is 14 residues long. CDR3 sequence (DNA): TGTGCGGGCAGTTTGGGCCGTGTCCCAGATACGCAGTATTTC. It is translated as CAGSLGRVPDTQYF.

Concerning this clonotype: One end of the junction is discordant with germline, which a read error may explain. This chain joins TRBV6-1 and TRBJ2-3, with D possibly TRBD2 on 6 matching bases. This CDR3 is 15 amino acids long. Germline CDR1 reads MNHNS; CDR2 reads SASEGT. Here the CDR3 reads CASSEVLGGKDTQYF. CDR3 nucleotides: TGTGCCAGCAGCGAAGTACTGGGAGGCAAAGATACGCAGTACTTT.

The chain has TRBV30 and TRBJ2-5; D might be TRBD1 (6 bases). The germline V gene has CDR1 GTSNPN and CDR2 SVGIG (reference sequence). The germline V and J ends were trimmed by 4 bases and 5 bases, with 14 bases remaining between them. The CDR3 sequence is 13 residues long. The CDR3 nucleotides are TGTGCCTGGACGCAGGGGTTAGCTGAGACCCAGTACTTC. Translating gives CAWTQGLAETQYF. Using reference TRBV30 and TRBJ2-5 for the parts outside the CDR3, the full variable domain is SQTIHQWPATLVQPVGSPLSLECTVEGTSNPNLYWYRQAAGRGLQLLFYSVGIGQISSEVPQNLSASRPQDRQFILSSKKLLLSDSGFYLCAWTQGLAETQYFGPGTRLLVL.

Points on this clonotype: One end of the junction fails to match germline, which may point to a read error. V usage is TRBV10-2 and J usage is TRBJ2-3, with D perhaps matching TRBD2 (7 bases). Germline CDR1 and CDR2: WSHSY and SAAADI. This CDR3 region has 13 residues. The CDR3 sequence: CAAGPGATNMQYF. In DNA form, the CDR3 reads TGCGCAGCGGGGCCAGGGGCCACAAACATGCAGTATTTC.

This chain links TRBV3-1 with TRBJ1-1; D may be TRBD1 (5 bases). Deletions cut 2 bases from V and 4 bases from J, with 11 bases between. Germline-derived CDR1 and CDR2 are LGHDT and YNNKEL (reference sequence). CDR3 size: 14 residues. In DNA, the CDR3 is TGTGCCAGCAGCCAAAGGGCAGGGATCACTGAAGCTTTCTTT. Its protein is CASSQRAGITEAFF.

This clonotype was seen just once. The V and J genes are TRBV30 and TRBJ2-7, with D uncertain. The CDR3 has 14 residues. Per the germline V gene, CDR1 is GTSNPN and CDR2 is SVGIG (reference sequence). V was clipped by 0 bases and J by 1 base, with 10 bases between them. The CDR3 sequence is CAWSVLEKSYEQYF. The CDR3 DNA reads TGTGCCTGGAGTGTACTGGAGAAATCCTACGAGCAGTACTTC.

The genes are TRBV10-1 and TRBJ2-5; D is unclear. The CDR3 has 13 residues. Trimming stripped 0 bases from V and 5 bases from J, with 7 bases between. The germline gives CDR1 WNHNN, CDR2 SYGVQD (reference sequence). Here the CDR3 reads CASSESLGETQYF. The DNA of the CDR3 is TGCGCCAGCAGTGAGTCCCTGGGGGAGACCCAGTACTTC.

This clonotype has a handful of counts. This chain joins TRBV6-2 or TRBV6-3 and TRBJ2-1, with 13 nucleotides matching TRBD2. The J segment lost 0 bases and the V segment lost 6 bases, leaving 8 bases of the junction unmatched. CDR1 and CDR2 from the germline V gene are MNHEY and SVGEGT. This CDR3 contains 18 residues. CDR3 sequence: CASRYTSGRESSYNEQFF. DNA of the CDR3: TGTGCCAGCAGATACACTAGCGGGAGGGAGAGCTCCTACAATGAGCAGTTCTTC.

There are many counts of this clonotype. The rearrangement links TRBV4-1 to TRBJ2-2; 7 bases align to TRBD1. V gave up 3 bases and J gave up 1 base; unmatched junction bases: 5. The CDR3 totals 16 residues. CDR1 MGHRA and CDR2 YSYEKL come from the germline V gene. CDR3 bases: TGCGCCAGCAGCCACCGGACAGGAAAGAACACCGGGGAGCTGTTTTTT. Protein sequence: CASSHRTGKNTGELFF.